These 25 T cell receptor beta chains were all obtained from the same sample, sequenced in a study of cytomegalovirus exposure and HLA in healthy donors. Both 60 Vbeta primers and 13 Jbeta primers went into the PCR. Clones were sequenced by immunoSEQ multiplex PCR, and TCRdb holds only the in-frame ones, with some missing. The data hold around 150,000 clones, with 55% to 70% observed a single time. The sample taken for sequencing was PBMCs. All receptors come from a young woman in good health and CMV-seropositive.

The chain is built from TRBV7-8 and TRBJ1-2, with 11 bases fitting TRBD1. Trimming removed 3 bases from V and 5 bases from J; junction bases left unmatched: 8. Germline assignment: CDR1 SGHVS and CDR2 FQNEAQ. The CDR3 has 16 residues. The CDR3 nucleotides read TGTGCCAGCAGCTTCAGTAGGGACAGGGGGAGGTATGGCTACACCTTC. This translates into CASSFSRDRGRYGYTF.

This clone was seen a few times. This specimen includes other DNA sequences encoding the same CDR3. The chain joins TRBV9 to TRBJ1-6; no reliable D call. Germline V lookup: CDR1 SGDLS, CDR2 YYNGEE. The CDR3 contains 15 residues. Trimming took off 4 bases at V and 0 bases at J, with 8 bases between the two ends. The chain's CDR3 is CASSPSSSYNSPLHF. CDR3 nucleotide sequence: TGTGCCAGCAGCCCCTCCAGCTCCTATAATTCACCCCTCCACTTT.

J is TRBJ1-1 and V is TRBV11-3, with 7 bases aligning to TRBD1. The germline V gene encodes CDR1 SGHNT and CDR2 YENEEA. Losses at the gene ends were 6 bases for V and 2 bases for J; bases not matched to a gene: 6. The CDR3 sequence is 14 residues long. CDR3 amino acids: CASRPGGRNTEAFF. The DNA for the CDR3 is TGTGCCAGCAGACCAGGGGGGCGTAACACTGAAGCTTTCTTT.

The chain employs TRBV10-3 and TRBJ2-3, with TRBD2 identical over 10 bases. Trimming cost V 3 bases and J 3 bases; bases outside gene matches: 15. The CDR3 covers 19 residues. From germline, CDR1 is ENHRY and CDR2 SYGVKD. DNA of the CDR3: TGTGCCATCAGTGACCAAGCCCCAGCGGGAGGGTACGTAACAGATACGCAGTATTTT. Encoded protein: CAISDQAPAGGYVTDTQYF.

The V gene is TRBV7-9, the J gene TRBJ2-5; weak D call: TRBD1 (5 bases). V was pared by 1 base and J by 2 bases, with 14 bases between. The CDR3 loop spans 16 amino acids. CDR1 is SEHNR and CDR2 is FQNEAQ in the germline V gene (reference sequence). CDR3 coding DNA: TGTGCCAGCAGCTTAGTTAGGGTCAGGGCTCAAGAGACCCAGTACTTC. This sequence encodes CASSLVRVRAQETQYF. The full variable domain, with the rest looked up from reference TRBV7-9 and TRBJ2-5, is DTGVSQNPRHKITKRGQNVTFRCDPISEHNRLYWYRQTLGQGPEFLTYFQNEAQLEKSRLLSDRFSAERPKGSFSTLEIQRTEQGDSAMYLCASSLVRVRAQETQYFGPGTRLLVL.

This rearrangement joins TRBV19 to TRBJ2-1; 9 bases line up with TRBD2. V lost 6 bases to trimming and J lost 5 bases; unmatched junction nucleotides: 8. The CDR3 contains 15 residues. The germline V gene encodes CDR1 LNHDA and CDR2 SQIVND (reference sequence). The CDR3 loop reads CASSPGLAIHNEQFF. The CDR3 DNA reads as TGTGCCAGTAGCCCGGGACTAGCAATTCACAATGAGCAGTTCTTC.

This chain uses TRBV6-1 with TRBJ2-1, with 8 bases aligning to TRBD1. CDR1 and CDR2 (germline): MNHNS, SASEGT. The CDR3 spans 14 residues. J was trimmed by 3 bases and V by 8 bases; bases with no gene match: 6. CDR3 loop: CASCTGTGYNEQFF. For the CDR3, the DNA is TGTGCCAGCTGTACCGGGACAGGCTACAATGAGCAGTTCTTC.

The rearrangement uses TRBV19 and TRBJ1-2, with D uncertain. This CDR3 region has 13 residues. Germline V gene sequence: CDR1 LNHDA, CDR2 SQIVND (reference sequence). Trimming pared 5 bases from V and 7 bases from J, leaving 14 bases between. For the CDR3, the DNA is TGTGCCAGTAGTTCCCCGGGAGCTGGTGGCTACACCTTC. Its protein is CASSSPGAGGYTF. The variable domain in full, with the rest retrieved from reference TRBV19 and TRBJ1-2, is DGGITQSPKYLFRKEGQNVTLSCEQNLNHDAMYWYRQDPGQGLRLIYYSQIVNDFQKGDIAEGYSVSREKKESFPLTVTSAQKNPTAFYLCASSSPGAGGYTFGSGTRLTVV.

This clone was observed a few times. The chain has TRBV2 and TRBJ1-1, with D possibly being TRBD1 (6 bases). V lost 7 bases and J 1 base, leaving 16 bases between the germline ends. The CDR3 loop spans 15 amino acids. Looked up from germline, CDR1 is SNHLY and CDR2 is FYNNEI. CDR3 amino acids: CASTKMGAGNTEAFF. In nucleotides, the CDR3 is TGTGCCAGCACCAAAATGGGGGCGGGGAACACTGAAGCTTTCTTT.

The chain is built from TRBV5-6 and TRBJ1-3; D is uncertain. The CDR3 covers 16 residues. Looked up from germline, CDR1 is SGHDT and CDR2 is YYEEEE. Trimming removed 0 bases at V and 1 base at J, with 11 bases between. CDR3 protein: CASSLVPGSSGNTIYF. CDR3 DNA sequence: TGTGCCAGCAGCTTGGTACCGGGGTCGTCTGGAAACACCATATATTTT.

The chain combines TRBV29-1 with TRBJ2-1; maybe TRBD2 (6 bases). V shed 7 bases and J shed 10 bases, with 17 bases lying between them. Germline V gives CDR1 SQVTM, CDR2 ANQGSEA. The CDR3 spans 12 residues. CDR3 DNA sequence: TGCAGCGGGCCGGCGTTGGCGGGAGAGCAGTTCTTC. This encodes CSGPALAGEQFF.

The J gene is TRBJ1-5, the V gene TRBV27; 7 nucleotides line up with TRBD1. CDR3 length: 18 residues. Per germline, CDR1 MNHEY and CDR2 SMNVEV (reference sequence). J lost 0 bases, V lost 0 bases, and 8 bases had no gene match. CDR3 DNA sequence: TGTGCCAGCAGTTTATCCGGGACAGACGTTTATAGCAATCAGCCCCAGCATTTT. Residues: CASSLSGTDVYSNQPQHF.

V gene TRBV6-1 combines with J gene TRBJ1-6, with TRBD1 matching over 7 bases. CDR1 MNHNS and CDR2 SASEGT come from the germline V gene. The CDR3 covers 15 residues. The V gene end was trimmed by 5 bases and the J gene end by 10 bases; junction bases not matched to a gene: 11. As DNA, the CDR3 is TGTGCCAGCAGTAGTTACAGGGGAGGAGGATCACCCCTCCACTTT. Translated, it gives CASSSYRGGGSPLHF.

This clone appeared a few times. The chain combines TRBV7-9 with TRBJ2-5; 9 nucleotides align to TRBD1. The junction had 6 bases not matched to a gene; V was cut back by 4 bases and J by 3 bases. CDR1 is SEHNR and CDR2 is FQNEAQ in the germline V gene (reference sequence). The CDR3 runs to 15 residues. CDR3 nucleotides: TGTGCCAGCAGCTGGGACGGGACAGGGAAAGAGACCCAGTACTTC. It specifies CASSWDGTGKETQYF.

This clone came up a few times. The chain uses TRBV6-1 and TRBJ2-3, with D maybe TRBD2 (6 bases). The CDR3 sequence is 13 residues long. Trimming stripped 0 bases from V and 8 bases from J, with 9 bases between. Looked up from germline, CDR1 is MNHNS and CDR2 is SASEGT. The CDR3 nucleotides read TGTGCCAGCAGTGAAGCCGTGCGGGGTACGCAGTATTTT. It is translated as CASSEAVRGTQYF.

In DNA form, the CDR3 reads TGTGCCAGCAGCCCCAACACGGGGTCGGGCACTGAAGCTTTCTTT. Amino acid sequence: CASSPNTGSGTEAFF. The V call is TRBV9, the J call TRBJ1-1; D is unresolved. V was cut by 4 bases and J by 4 bases, with 17 bases left in between. Germline V CDR1 and CDR2: SGDLS, YYNGEE. CDR3 length equals 15 residues.

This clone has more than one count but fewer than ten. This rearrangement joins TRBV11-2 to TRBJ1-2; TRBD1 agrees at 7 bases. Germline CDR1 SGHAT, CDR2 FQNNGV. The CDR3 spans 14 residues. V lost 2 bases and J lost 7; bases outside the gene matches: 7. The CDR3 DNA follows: TGTGCCAGCAGCTTACTAACAGGGGTGGTTGGCTACACCTTC. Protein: CASSLLTGVVGYTF.

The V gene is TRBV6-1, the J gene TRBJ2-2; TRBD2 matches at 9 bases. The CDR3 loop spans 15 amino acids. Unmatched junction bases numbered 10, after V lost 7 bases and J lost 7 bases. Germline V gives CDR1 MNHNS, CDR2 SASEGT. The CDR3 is CASTIGGRANGELFF. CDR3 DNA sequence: TGTGCCAGCACTATTGGCGGGAGGGCCAACGGGGAGCTGTTTTTT.

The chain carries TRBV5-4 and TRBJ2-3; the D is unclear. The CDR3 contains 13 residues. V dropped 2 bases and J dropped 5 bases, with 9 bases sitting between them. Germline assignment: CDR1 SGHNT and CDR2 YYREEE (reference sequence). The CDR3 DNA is TGTGCCAGCAGCTTTCCAGGTGGAGATACGCAGTATTTT. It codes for CASSFPGGDTQYF.

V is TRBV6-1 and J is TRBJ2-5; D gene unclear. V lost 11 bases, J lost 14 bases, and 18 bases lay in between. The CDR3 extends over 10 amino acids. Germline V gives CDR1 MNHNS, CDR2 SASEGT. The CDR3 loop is CAPVGGSSYF. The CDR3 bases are TGTGCCCCGGTAGGCGGATCTTCTTACTTC.

The CDR3: CASSLREGHGYTF. The CDR3 nucleotides read TGTGCCAGCAGTTTACGGGAAGGCCATGGCTACACCTTC. The J gene is TRBJ1-2, the V gene TRBV27, with D hard to call. This CDR3 is 13 amino acids long. Germline V lookup: CDR1 MNHEY, CDR2 SMNVEV (reference sequence). The V end lost 2 bases, the J end lost 6 bases, and 10 bases lay between the germline ends.

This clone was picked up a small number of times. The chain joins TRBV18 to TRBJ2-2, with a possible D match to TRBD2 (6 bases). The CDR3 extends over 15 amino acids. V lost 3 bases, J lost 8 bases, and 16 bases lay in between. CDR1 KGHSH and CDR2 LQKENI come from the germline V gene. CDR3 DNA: TGTGCCAGCTCACCCGGGACTCAGACGTCAGGGGAGCTGTTTTTT. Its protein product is CASSPGTQTSGELFF.

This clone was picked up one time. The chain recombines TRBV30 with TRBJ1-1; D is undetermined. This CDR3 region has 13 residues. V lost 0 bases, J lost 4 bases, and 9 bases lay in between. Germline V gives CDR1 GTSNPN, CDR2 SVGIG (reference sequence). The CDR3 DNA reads TGTGCCTGGAGTGTCGCGTTCTCCACTGAAGCTTTCTTT. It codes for CAWSVAFSTEAFF.

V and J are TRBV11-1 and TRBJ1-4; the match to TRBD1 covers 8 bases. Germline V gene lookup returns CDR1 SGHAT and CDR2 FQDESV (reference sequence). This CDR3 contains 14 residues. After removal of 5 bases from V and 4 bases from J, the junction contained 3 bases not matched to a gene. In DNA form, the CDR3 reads TGTGCCAGCAGCCTGACAGGGGTTAATGAAAAACTGTTTTTT. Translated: CASSLTGVNEKLFF.

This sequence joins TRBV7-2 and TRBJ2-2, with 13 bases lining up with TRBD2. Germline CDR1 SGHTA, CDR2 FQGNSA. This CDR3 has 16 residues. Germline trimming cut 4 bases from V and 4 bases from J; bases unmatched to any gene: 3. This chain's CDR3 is CASSSGLAGVTGELFF. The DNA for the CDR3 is TGTGCCAGCAGCTCAGGACTAGCGGGAGTCACCGGGGAGCTGTTTTTT.